This T cell receptor (beta chain) was found in a study of shared clonotypes between healthy human individuals. The CDR3 is 13 amino acids. From germline, CDR1 is GTSNPN and CDR2 SVGIG (reference sequence). In its sample, this clone was seen once. A read error is possible here, since a much larger clone lies one base away. This specimen includes other DNA sequences encoding the same CDR3. Only in-frame clones appear in the TCRdb table, and some are missing; sequencing was by immunoSEQ multiplex PCR. The sample carries 490,000 or so clones, about 79% recorded once. Sequencing input: PBMCs. This receptor was taken from a woman aged 40 to 50 in good health. Some clones in this sample may be carry-over from other donors' samples. The J gene is TRBJ1-1, the V gene TRBV30; 7 bases match TRBD1. The CDR3 nucleotides are TGCGCCTGGAGCGACAGGGCCTACACTGAAGCTTTCTTT. It encodes CAWSDRAYTEAFF.